The 6 T cell receptor beta chains in this list originate from one sample, sequenced in a study of Graves' ophthalmopathy and Graves' hyperthyroidism. TCR beta CDR3 regions were amplified from RNA transcripts. HTBI primers primed a first-round RT-PCR, and a second-round multiplex PCR followed. TCRdb fed the multiplex PCR reads into MiXCR, producing one record per CDR3 protein. Of over a million distinct CDR3 sequences detected, 35% to 45% appear once; the ten largest clones hold more than 9.5%. Sequencing used peripheral blood or thyroid tissue (not recorded which). The receptors were gathered from an adult man with Graves' hyperthyroidism.

In this sample, this clonotype turned up a few times. V is TRBV12-3 or TRBV12-4 and J is TRBJ2-7; possible D gene TRBD1, 5 bases. The CDR3 totals 14 residues. Trimming took off 3 bases at V and 3 bases at J, with 12 bases between the two ends. The chain's CDR3 is CASSFGPGNYEQYF. The CDR3 DNA reads TGTGCCAGCAGTTTCGGTCCAGGGAACTACGAGCAGTACTTC.

Only one count was recorded for this clonotype. V usage is TRBV20-1 and J usage is TRBJ1-1; possible D gene TRBD1, 5 bases. The CDR3 covers 15 residues. Germline assignment: CDR1 DFQATT and CDR2 SNEGSKA (reference sequence). Trimming shortened V by 1 base and J by 3 bases, and 15 bases separated the two germline ends. The CDR3 bases are TGCAGTGCTAGAGTCGAGGGCGGAGGGGACACTGAAGCTTTCTTT. As protein: CSARVEGGGDTEAFF.

The sample holds many counts of this clonotype. The rearrangement uses TRBV10-3 and TRBJ2-7; D remains unclear. Per germline, CDR1 ENHRY and CDR2 SYGVKD. V lost 0 bases to trimming and J lost 5 bases, with 11 bases between them. CDR3 length: 14 amino acids. The CDR3 bases are TGTGCCATCAGTGAGTCGACCTCCTTTCACGAGCAGTACTTC. Its translation is CAISESTSFHEQYF.

CDR3 sequence reads: CASSGGQGWRNQPQHF. The CDR3 region has the DNA TGTGCCAGCAGCGGGGGACAGGGGTGGCGTAATCAGCCCCAGCATTTT. The chain joins TRBV7-9 to TRBJ1-5; 10 bases are shared with TRBD1. Germline CDR1 is SEHNR and CDR2 is FQNEAQ (reference sequence). V shed 5 bases and J 4 bases; nucleotides not matched to a gene: 8. The CDR3 sequence is 16 residues long.

The chain joins TRBV7-9 to TRBJ1-1; 8 positions agree with TRBD1. This CDR3 is built from 15 residues. Germline CDR1 reads SEHNR; CDR2 reads FQNEAQ (reference sequence). V lost 5 bases to trimming and J lost 3 bases; unmatched junction nucleotides: 8. CDR3 nucleotide sequence: TGTGCCAGCAGCGTTGAGGACAGGGCGGACACTGAAGCTTTCTTT. Translation: CASSVEDRADTEAFF.

The rearrangement joins TRBV20-1 to TRBJ2-5; no firm D call. The CDR3 is 12 residues long. Between the trimmed V and J ends, which lost 8 bases and 5 bases, there was a span of 15 bases. The germline gives CDR1 DFQATT, CDR2 SNEGSKA (reference sequence). The CDR3 coding sequence is TGCAGTACCAGGACCGGGCTGGAGACCCAGTACTTC. This sequence encodes CSTRTGLETQYF.